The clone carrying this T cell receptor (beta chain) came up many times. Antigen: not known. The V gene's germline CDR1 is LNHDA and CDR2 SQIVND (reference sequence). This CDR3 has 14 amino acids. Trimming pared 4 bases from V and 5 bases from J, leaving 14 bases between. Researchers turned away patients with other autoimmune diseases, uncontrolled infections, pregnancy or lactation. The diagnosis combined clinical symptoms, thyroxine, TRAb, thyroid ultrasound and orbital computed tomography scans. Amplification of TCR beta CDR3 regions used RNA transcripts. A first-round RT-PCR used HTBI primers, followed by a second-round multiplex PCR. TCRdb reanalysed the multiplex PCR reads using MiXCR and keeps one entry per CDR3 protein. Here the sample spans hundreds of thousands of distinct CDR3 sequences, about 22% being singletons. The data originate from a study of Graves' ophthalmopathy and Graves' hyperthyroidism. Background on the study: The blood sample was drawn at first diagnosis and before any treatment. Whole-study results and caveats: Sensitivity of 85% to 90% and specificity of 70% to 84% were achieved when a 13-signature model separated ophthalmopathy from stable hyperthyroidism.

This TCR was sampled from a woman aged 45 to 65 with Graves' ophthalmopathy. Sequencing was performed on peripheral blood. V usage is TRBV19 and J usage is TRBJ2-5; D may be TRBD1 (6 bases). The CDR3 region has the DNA TGTGCCAGTAGTAAAGCAGGGGTCGCGGAGACCCAGTACTTC. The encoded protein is CASSKAGVAETQYF.